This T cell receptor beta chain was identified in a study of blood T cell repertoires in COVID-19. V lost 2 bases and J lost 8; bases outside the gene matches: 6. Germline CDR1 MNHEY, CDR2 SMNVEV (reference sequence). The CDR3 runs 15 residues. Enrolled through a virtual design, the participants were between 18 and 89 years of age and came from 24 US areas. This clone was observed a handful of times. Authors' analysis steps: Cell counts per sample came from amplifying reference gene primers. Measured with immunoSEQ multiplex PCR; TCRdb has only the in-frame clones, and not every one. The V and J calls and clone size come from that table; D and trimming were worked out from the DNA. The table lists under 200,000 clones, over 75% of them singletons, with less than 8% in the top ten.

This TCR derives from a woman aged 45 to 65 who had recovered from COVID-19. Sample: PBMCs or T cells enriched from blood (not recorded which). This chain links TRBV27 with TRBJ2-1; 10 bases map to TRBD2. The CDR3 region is CASSLSGGAGDEQFF. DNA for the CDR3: TGTGCCAGCAGTTTAAGCGGGGGGGCCGGCGATGAGCAGTTCTTC.